This TCR beta chain was found in a study of metastatic and nonmetastatic thyroid tumors. Study in general: Comparison of repertoires was carried out across blood and tumor or nodule tissue from malignant and benign thyroid patients. Findings of the study overall: Significantly higher TCR beta diversity was reportedly seen in malignant thyroid tumors than benign nodules, in blood and tumor.

In germline, CDR1 is DFQATT, CDR2 SNEGSKA (reference sequence). CDR3 length equals 14 residues. The V end lost 6 bases, the J end lost 2 bases, and 14 bases lay between the germline ends. Per the original data handling: A classifier for distant metastasis in papillary thyroid cancer was constructed using CDR3 differences observed across clinicopathological groups. TCRdb reanalyzed the PCR reads with MiXCR. TCRdb, not the authors, supplied the V and J calls. Of a few thousand clones listed, roughly 35% are singletons. A note on this clone: What it binds is unknown.

Thyroid surgery was performed in patients who had received no treatment beforehand. The TCR originated in a male donor with papillary thyroid cancer or a benign thyroid nodule (not recorded which). Some clones in this sample may be carry-over from other donors' samples. This chain joins TRBV20-1 and TRBJ1-3; D remains ambiguous. Sequenced input: adjacent normal tissue. DNA of the CDR3: TGCAGTGCGACCGATTTCAGCGCTGGAAACACCATATATTTT. Protein product: CSATDFSAGNTIYF.